Presented here are 27 T cell receptor beta chains from one specimen sequenced in a study of human T cells and chemical hapten exposure. Time point described: patch test 1, 2 weeks after DPC sensitization. Documented treatment: therapeutic diphenylcyclopropenone sensitization with weekly scalp DPC. TCRdb fed the RACE reads into MiXCR, producing one record per CDR3 protein. The profile covers about 340,000 distinct CDR3 sequences, with 5.5% to 8% appearing a single time and 8.4% taken by the ten largest. The sequencing used whole blood, collected in connection with sensitization to the hapten diphenylcyclopropenone (DPC). The receptors shown here come from a woman aged 18-30 years with alopecia areata. Some clones in this sample may be carry-over from other donors' samples.

In this sample, this clonotype turned up a few times. In nucleotides, the CDR3 is TGCAGTGCTGGGACAGGATACAATCAGCCCCAGCATTTT. Translation gives CSAGTGYNQPQHF. The chain employs TRBV20-1 and TRBJ1-5, with TRBD1 matching over 8 bases. V shed 5 bases and J 3 bases; nucleotides not matched to a gene: 3. The CDR3 is made up of 13 amino acids. CDR1 and CDR2 (germline): DFQATT, SNEGSKA (reference sequence).

This clonotype was seen many times. The chain links TRBV9 to TRBJ1-2; the D gene is possibly TRBD1 (6 bases). The CDR3 contains 15 residues. V shed 0 bases and J shed 3 bases, with 12 bases lying between them. Germline V CDR1 and CDR2: SGDLS, YYNGEE. The chain's CDR3 is CASSVAWRQDYGYTF. In DNA, the CDR3 is TGTGCCAGCAGCGTAGCTTGGCGACAGGACTATGGCTACACCTTC.

V and J are TRBV7-2 and TRBJ2-7; perhaps TRBD1 as D (5 bases). The CDR3 extends over 14 amino acids. CDR1 is SGHTA and CDR2 is FQGNSA in the germline V gene. V lost 5 bases and J lost 4, with 15 bases in between. DNA for the CDR3: TGTGCCAGCAGCCTACCTTTAGACAGATACGAGCAGTACTTC. Encoded protein: CASSLPLDRYEQYF.

The J gene is TRBJ2-5, the V gene TRBV7-2, with D perhaps matching TRBD1 (5 bases). CDR1 is SGHTA and CDR2 is FQGNSA in the germline V gene. The CDR3 runs 14 residues. V was trimmed by 0 bases and J by 5 bases, leaving 10 bases between them. The CDR3 loop is CASSLAQVRETQYF. The CDR3 DNA is TGTGCCAGCAGCTTAGCACAGGTCAGGGAGACCCAGTACTTC. The full variable domain, its missing parts supplied by reference TRBV7-2 and TRBJ2-5, is GAGVSQSPSNKVTEKGKDVELRCDPISGHTALYWYRQSLGQGLEFLIYFQGNSAPDKSGLPSDRFSAERTGGSVSTLTIQRTQQEDSAVYLCASSLAQVRETQYFGPGTRLLVL.

This clonotype was counted ten times or more. The genes are TRBV18 and TRBJ1-6; possibly TRBD1 for D (6 bases). The CDR3 is 18 amino acids. Trimming left V 3 bases short and J 4 bases short, with 19 bases between. Germline V gene data show CDR1 as KGHSH and CDR2 as LQKENI. Written as DNA, the CDR3 is TGTGCCAGCTCACCTCCTTTTGAGAGGGGGGCTTATAATTCACCCCTCCACTTT. Protein: CASSPPFERGAYNSPLHF.

This clonotype has a count of ten or more. The chain has TRBV5-1 and TRBJ2-7, with D hard to call. Germline values: CDR1 SGHRS, CDR2 YFSETQ. Trimming removed 0 bases at V and 12 bases at J, with 13 bases between. The CDR3 is 12 amino acids. The CDR3 sequence is CASSLGTPPWYF. The CDR3 DNA reads TGCGCCAGCAGCTTGGGTACCCCCCCTTGGTACTTC.

There are a few counts of this clonotype. The V call is TRBV15, the J call TRBJ1-2; D gene unclear. The ends were cut back, 0 bases at V and 4 bases at J, with 21 bases in the middle. Per germline, CDR1 LNHNV and CDR2 YYDKDF (reference sequence). The CDR3 has 18 residues. CDR3 protein: CATSRDLIGQTTSYGYTF. CDR3 bases: TGTGCCACCAGCAGAGATCTGATAGGGCAGACAACCTCCTATGGCTACACCTTC.

A few counts support this clonotype. The rearrangement joins TRBV12-3 or TRBV12-4 to TRBJ1-6; possible D gene TRBD1, 5 bases. Trimming left V 7 bases short and J 7 bases short, with 11 bases between. CDR3 size: 13 residues. CDR3 bases: TGTGCCAGCAAGAGAACAGGAAATTCACCCCTCCACTTT. Translated, it gives CASKRTGNSPLHF.

This clonotype was seen many times. The chain links TRBV18 to TRBJ2-5; D may be TRBD1 (6 bases). V lost 3 bases and J lost 1, with 9 bases in between. The CDR3 spans 14 residues. CDR1 KGHSH and CDR2 LQKENI come from the germline V gene. The CDR3 loop is CASSPQGPQETQYF. Here the CDR3 DNA reads TGTGCCAGCTCACCCCAGGGGCCCCAAGAGACCCAGTACTTC.

This clonotype was detected only a few times. The chain uses TRBV5-6 and TRBJ2-2; no reliable D call. The CDR3 runs to 14 residues. Looked up from germline, CDR1 is SGHDT and CDR2 is YYEEEE. V lost 0 bases and J 4 bases, leaving 7 bases between the germline ends. This CDR3 is CASSLVSITGELFF. The CDR3 DNA sequence: TGTGCCAGCAGCTTGGTTTCAATCACCGGGGAGCTGTTTTTT.

This clonotype came up a few times. The chain couples TRBV7-9 to TRBJ2-7; 13 bases agree with TRBD2. J was trimmed by 2 bases and V by 6 bases; bases with no gene match: 4. Germline V gene data show CDR1 as SEHNR and CDR2 as FQNEAQ (reference sequence). The length of the CDR3 is 15 residues. The CDR3 DNA reads TGTGCCAGCAGTAGGGGGACTAGCGGGGCCTACGAGCAGTACTTC. It encodes CASSRGTSGAYEQYF.

In this sample, this clonotype turned up many times. The chain links TRBV3-1 to TRBJ2-1; no definite D call. The V end lost 0 bases, the J end lost 4 bases, and 7 bases lay between the germline ends. Germline V gives CDR1 LGHDT, CDR2 YNNKEL (reference sequence). This CDR3 region has 14 residues. The CDR3 DNA reads as TGTGCCAGCAGCCAAGATACGGTTTACAATGAGCAGTTCTTC. Amino acids: CASSQDTVYNEQFF.

The chain recombines TRBV7-9 with TRBJ2-5; unclear D gene. Deletions cut 3 bases from V and 2 bases from J, with 10 bases between. The CDR3 sequence is 14 residues long. Germline lookup yields CDR1 SEHNR and CDR2 FQNEAQ (reference sequence). The CDR3: CASSFFVGQETQYF. The CDR3 coding sequence is TGTGCCAGCAGCTTTTTTGTAGGGCAAGAGACCCAGTACTTC.

The chain carries TRBV4-3 and TRBJ1-1; D is possibly TRBD1 (5 bases). The CDR3 is made up of 18 amino acids. Germline CDR1 reads LGHNA; CDR2 reads YSLEER. The V end lost 0 bases, the J end lost 0 bases, and 17 bases lay between the germline ends. CDR3 in DNA: TGCGCCAGCAGCCAAGATCAAGGGCTGAGGGGTGTGAACACTGAAGCTTTCTTT. The encoded protein is CASSQDQGLRGVNTEAFF.

The V call is TRBV6-6, the J call TRBJ2-7; 8 nucleotides match TRBD2. After removal of 7 bases from V and 6 bases from J, the junction contained 11 bases not matched to a gene. Germline CDR1 and CDR2: MNHNY and SVGAGI (reference sequence). The CDR3 is 14 amino acids. The CDR3: CASNGGVSVFEQYF. DNA for the CDR3: TGTGCCAGCAACGGGGGGGTGTCGGTATTCGAGCAGTACTTC.

As to this clonotype: Relative to the germline gene, one junction end is altered; a read error may explain this. This sequence joins TRBV12-3 or TRBV12-4 and TRBJ2-5; 9 nucleotides align to TRBD1. This CDR3 contains 12 residues. CDR3 protein: CASSTIGDRVFF. DNA for the CDR3: TGTGCCAGCAGTACCATAGGGGACAGGGTATTCTTC.

This clonotype was seen repeatedly, ten times or more. The chain links TRBV27 to TRBJ2-2; D not certain. CDR1 and CDR2 (germline): MNHEY, SMNVEV (reference sequence). The CDR3 totals 14 residues. Deletions cut 5 bases from V and 3 bases from J, with 10 bases between. Here the CDR3 DNA reads TGTGCCAGCAGTGTTAACCGGGACACCGGGGAGCTGTTTTTT. Its translation: CASSVNRDTGELFF.

The chain employs TRBV27 and TRBJ1-4; a possible D gene is TRBD1 (6 bases). Per the germline V gene, CDR1 is MNHEY and CDR2 is SMNVEV (reference sequence). This CDR3 region has 15 residues. V was cut by 3 bases and J by 2 bases, with 10 bases left in between. CDR3 loop: CASSFTQGTNEKLFF. CDR3 coding DNA: TGTGCCAGCAGTTTCACACAGGGCACTAATGAAAAACTGTTTTTT. Based on the CDR3 plus reference TRBV27 and TRBJ1-4, the full variable domain is EAQVTQNPRYLITVTGKKLTVTCSQNMNHEYMSWYRQDPGLGLRQIYYSMNVEVTDKGDVPEGYKVSRKEKRNFPLILESPSPNQTSLYFCASSFTQGTNEKLFFGSGTQLSVL.

This clonotype came up many times. This chain links TRBV7-6 with TRBJ1-5; 10 nucleotides line up with TRBD1. The CDR3 has 15 residues. From germline, CDR1 is SGHVS and CDR2 FNYEAQ. The ends lost 4 bases at V and 2 bases at J; junction bases unmatched: 2. The CDR3 loop reads CASSSGQGGNQPQHF. CDR3 nucleotide sequence: TGTGCCAGCAGCTCCGGACAGGGGGGCAATCAGCCCCAGCATTTT.

This clonotype was seen many times. The chain couples TRBV27 to TRBJ2-6, with D unresolved. The CDR3 sequence is 15 residues long. Germline V lookup: CDR1 MNHEY, CDR2 SMNVEV (reference sequence). Trimming stripped 3 bases from V and 4 bases from J, with 10 bases between. The CDR3: CASSFGPLGANVLTF. CDR3 bases: TGTGCCAGCAGTTTTGGGCCTCTGGGGGCCAACGTCCTGACTTTC.

The V and J genes are TRBV3-1 and TRBJ1-5; 7 bases are shared with TRBD1. Germline assignment: CDR1 LGHDT and CDR2 YNNKEL (reference sequence). Trimming took 4 bases from V and 7 from J; bases not matched to a gene: 7. The length of the CDR3 is 14 residues. The CDR3 DNA sequence: TGTGCCAGCAGCCTAAGACAGGGAGAGCAGCCCCAGCATTTT. Amino acid sequence: CASSLRQGEQPQHF.

This clonotype was found a few times. This chain uses TRBV7-9 with TRBJ1-4; D is possibly TRBD1 (5 bases). There are 15 residues in the CDR3. The germline CDR1 and CDR2 sequences are SEHNR and FQNEAQ (reference sequence). Trimming took 1 base from V and 6 from J, leaving 12 bases between them. In DNA, the CDR3 is TGTGCCAGCAGCTTAGAAGGGGTTCAAGATGAAAAACTGTTTTTT. It yields the protein CASSLEGVQDEKLFF.

This chain joins TRBV29-1 and TRBJ1-1; no firm D call. The CDR3 runs 14 residues. Germline V gene lookup returns CDR1 SQVTM and CDR2 ANQGSEA. The ends were cut back, 6 bases at V and 0 bases at J, with 14 bases in the middle. The DNA for the CDR3 is TGCAGCGTCCAACCGGTGACCCTGAACACTGAAGCTTTCTTT. Translated: CSVQPVTLNTEAFF. The full variable domain, its missing parts supplied by reference TRBV29-1 and TRBJ1-1, is SAVISQKPSRDICQRGTSLTIQCQVDSQVTMMFWYRQQPGQSLTLIATANQGSEATYESGFVIDKFPISRPNLTFSTLTVSNMSPEDSSIYLCSVQPVTLNTEAFFGQGTRLTVV.

The rearrangement links TRBV7-9 to TRBJ2-6; TRBD1 might be the D (5 bases). V lost 5 bases and J 0 bases, leaving 11 bases between the germline ends. The length of the CDR3 is 16 residues. Germline values: CDR1 SEHNR, CDR2 FQNEAQ (reference sequence). The CDR3 is CASSPPQGSGANVLTF. For the CDR3, the DNA is TGTGCCAGCAGCCCGCCCCAGGGCTCTGGGGCCAACGTCCTGACTTTC.

The sample holds a few counts of this clonotype. The rearrangement links TRBV6-2 or TRBV6-3 to TRBJ1-5; D is undetermined. V was clipped by 4 bases and J by 2 bases, with 12 bases between them. The CDR3 is 15 amino acids. CDR1 is MNHEY, CDR2 SVGEGT, per germline. CDR3 in amino acids: CASSLRREGNQPQHF. CDR3 bases: TGTGCCAGCAGTTTGCGCCGGGAGGGCAATCAGCCCCAGCATTTT.

In this sample, this clonotype turned up a few times. The gene calls are TRBV6-6 and TRBJ2-3; D unresolved. Looked up from germline, CDR1 is MNHNY and CDR2 is SVGAGI (reference sequence). V was shortened by 0 bases and J by 5 bases, with 9 bases between the two germline ends. The CDR3 is made up of 14 amino acids. CDR3 DNA sequence: TGTGCCAGCAGTTACTCTACTTCAGGAGATACGCAGTATTTT. Translation gives CASSYSTSGDTQYF.

This clonotype was counted between two and nine times. The chain links TRBV6-5 to TRBJ1-3; TRBD1 is a possible D gene (6 bases). V was cut by 2 bases and J by 1 base, with 15 bases left in between. The CDR3 loop spans 17 amino acids. CDR1 and CDR2 (germline): MNHEY, SVGAGI. The CDR3 DNA reads as TGTGCCAGCAGTTACGACGAACAGGGATATTCTGGAAACACCATATATTTT. It specifies CASSYDEQGYSGNTIYF.